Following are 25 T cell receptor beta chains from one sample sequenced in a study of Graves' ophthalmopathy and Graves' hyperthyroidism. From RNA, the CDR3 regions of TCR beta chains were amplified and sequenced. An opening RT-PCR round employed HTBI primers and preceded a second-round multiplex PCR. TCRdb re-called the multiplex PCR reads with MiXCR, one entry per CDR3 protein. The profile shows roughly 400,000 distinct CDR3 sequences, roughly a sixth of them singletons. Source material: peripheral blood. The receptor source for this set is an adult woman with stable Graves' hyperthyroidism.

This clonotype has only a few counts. CDR3 DNA: TGTGCCAGCAGTGCCAGGAGCTACGAGCAGTACTTC. The encoded protein is CASSARSYEQYF. V and J are TRBV2 and TRBJ2-7, with D uncertain. Germline-derived CDR1 and CDR2 are SNHLY and FYNNEI. Trimming took off 4 bases at V and 3 bases at J, with 7 bases between the two ends. The CDR3 sequence is 12 residues long.

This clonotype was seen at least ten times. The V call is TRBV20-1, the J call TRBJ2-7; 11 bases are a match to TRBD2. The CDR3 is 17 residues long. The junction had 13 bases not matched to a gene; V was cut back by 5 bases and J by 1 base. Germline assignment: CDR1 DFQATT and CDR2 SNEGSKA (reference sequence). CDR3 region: CSAPGVAGGPVSYEQYF. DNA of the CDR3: TGCAGTGCTCCCGGCGTAGCGGGAGGGCCTGTTTCCTACGAGCAGTACTTC.

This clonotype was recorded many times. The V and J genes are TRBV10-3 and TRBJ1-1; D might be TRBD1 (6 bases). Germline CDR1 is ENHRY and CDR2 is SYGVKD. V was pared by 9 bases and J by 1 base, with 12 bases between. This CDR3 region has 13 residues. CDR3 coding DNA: TGTGCCATTGGGACACGGACGAACACTGAAGCTTTCTTT. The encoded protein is CAIGTRTNTEAFF.

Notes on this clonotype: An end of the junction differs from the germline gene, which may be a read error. The CDR3 coding sequence is TGTGCCAGCAGCTACTTAGAGAGGCCGGGGAGCACTGAAGCTTTCTTT. Its protein is CASSYLERPGSTEAFF. J is TRBJ1-1 and V is TRBV6-5; unclear D gene. The CDR3 has 16 residues. Germline CDR1 reads MNHEY; CDR2 reads SVGAGI.

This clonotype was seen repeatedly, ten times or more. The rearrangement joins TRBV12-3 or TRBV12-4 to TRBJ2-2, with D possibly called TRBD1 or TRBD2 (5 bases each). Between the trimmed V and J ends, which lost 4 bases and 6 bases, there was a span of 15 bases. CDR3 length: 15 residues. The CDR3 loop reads CASSSGTAIAGELFF. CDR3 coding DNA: TGTGCCAGCAGTTCCGGGACCGCTATTGCCGGGGAGCTGTTTTTT.

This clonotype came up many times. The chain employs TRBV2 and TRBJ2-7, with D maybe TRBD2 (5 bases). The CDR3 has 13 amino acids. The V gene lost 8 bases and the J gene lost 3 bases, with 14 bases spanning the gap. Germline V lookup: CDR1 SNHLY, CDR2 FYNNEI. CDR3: CASLLRVSYEQYF. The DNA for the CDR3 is TGTGCCAGCCTTCTGAGGGTCAGCTACGAGCAGTACTTC.

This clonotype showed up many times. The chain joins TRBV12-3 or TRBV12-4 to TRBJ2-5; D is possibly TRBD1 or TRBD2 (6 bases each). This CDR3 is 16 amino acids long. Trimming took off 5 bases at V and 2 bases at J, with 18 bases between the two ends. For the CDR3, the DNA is TGTGCCAGCAGTACGAGTCGGGGGCCGTGGCAAGAGACCCAGTACTTC. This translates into CASSTSRGPWQETQYF.

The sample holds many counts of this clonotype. The CDR3 is CAIKSETGYIQYF. As DNA, the CDR3 is TGTGCCATAAAGAGTGAGACAGGGTACATTCAGTACTTC. This chain joins TRBV10-3 and TRBJ2-4; 7 bases are a match to TRBD1. This CDR3 has 13 amino acids. Germline-derived CDR1 and CDR2 are ENHRY and SYGVKD. Trimming cost V 9 bases and J 8 bases; bases outside gene matches: 10.

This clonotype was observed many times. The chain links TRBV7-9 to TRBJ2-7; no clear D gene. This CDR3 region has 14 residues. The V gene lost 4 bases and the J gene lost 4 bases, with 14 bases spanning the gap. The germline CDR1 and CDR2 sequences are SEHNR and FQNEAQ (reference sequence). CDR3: CASSSRPPVYEQYF. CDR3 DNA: TGTGCCAGCAGCTCCCGACCGCCCGTGTACGAGCAGTACTTC.

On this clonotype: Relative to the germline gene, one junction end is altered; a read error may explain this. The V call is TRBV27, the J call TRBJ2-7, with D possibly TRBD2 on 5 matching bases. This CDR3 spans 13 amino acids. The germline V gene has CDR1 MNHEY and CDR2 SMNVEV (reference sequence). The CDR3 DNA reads TGTGCCAGGAGTTTGCAGCGGTCCTACGAGCAGTACTTC. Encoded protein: CARSLQRSYEQYF.

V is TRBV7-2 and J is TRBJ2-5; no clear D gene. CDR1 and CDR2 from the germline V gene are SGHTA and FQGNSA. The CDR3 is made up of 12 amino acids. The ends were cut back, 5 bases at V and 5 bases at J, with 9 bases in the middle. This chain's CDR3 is CASSHSSETQYF. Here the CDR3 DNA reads TGTGCCAGCAGCCATTCTTCTGAGACCCAGTACTTC.

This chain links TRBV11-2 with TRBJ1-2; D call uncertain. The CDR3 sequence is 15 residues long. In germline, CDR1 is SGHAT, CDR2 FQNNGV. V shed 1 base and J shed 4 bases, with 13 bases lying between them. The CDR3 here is CASSLAERSLYGYTF. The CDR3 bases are TGTGCCAGCAGCTTAGCTGAGCGATCACTCTATGGCTACACCTTC.

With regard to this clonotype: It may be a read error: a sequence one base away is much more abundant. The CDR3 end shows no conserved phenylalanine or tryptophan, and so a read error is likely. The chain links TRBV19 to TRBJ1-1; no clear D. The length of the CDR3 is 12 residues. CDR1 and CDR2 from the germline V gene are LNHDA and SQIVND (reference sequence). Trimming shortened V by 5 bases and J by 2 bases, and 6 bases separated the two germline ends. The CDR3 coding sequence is TGTGCCAGTAGTTGGCGAAACACTGAAGCTTTCGTT. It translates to CASSWRNTEAFV.

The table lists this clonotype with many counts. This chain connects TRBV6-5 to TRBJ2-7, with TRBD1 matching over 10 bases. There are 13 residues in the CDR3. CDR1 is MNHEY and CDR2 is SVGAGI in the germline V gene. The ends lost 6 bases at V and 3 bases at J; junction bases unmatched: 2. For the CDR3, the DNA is TGTGCCAGCAGGGGGGACAGGGGCTACGAGCAGTACTTC. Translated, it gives CASRGDRGYEQYF.

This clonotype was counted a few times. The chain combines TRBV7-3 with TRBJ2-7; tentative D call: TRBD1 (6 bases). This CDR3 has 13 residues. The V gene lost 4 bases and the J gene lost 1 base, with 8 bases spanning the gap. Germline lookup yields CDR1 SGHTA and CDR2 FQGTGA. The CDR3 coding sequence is TGTGCCAGCAGCTACGACAGGTCCTACGAGCAGTACTTC. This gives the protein CASSYDRSYEQYF. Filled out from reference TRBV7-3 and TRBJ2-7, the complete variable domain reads GAGVSQTPSNKVTEKGKYVELRCDPISGHTALYWYRQSLGQGPEFLIYFQGTGAADDSGLPNDRFFAVRPEGSVSTLKIQRTERGDSAVYLCASSYDRSYEQYFGPGTRLTVT.

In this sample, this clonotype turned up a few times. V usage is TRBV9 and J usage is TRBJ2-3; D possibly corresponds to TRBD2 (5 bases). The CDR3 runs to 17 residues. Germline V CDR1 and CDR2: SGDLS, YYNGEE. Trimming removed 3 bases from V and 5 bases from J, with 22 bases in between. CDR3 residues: CASSASLGGSGEDTQYF. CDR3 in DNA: TGTGCCAGCAGCGCCTCCTTGGGTGGGAGCGGTGAAGATACGCAGTATTTT.

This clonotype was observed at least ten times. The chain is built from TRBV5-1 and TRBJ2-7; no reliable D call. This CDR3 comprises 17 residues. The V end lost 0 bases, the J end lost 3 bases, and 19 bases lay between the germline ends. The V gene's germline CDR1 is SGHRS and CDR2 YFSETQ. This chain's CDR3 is CASSLVSSGPYFYEQYF. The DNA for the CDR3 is TGCGCCAGCAGCTTGGTGTCGTCCGGGCCCTATTTCTACGAGCAGTACTTC.

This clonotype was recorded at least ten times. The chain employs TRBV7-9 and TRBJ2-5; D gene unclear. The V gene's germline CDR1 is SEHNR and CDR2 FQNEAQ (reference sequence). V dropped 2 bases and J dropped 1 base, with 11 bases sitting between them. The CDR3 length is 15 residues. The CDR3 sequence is CASSLRADSQETQYF. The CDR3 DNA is TGTGCCAGCAGCTTAAGGGCAGACTCCCAAGAGACCCAGTACTTC.

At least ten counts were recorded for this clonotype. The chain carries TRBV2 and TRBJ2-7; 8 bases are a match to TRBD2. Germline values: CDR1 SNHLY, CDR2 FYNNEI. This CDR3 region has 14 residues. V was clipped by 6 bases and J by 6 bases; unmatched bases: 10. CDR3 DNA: TGTGCCAGCAGCCTCGGAAGCGGGAGAAGCGAGCAGTACTTC. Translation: CASSLGSGRSEQYF.

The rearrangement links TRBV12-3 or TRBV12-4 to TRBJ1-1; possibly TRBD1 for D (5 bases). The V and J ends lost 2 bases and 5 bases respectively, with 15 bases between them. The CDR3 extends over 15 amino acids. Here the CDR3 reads CASSLSLLGETEAFF. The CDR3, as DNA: TGTGCCAGCAGTTTATCGTTGTTGGGGGAGACTGAAGCTTTCTTT.

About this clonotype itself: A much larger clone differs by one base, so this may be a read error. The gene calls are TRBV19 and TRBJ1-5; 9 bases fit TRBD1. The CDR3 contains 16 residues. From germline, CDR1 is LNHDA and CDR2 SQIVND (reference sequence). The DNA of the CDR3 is TGTGCCAGTAGTGACCGGACAGGGGCGATCAATCAGCCCCAGCAATTT. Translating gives CASSDRTGAINQPQQF.

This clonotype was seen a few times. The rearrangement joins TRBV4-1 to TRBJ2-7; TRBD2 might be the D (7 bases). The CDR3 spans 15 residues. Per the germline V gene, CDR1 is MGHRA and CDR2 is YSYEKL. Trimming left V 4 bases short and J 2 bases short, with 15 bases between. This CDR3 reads CASSPQFGGPYEQYF. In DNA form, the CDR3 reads TGCGCCAGCAGCCCTCAGTTCGGGGGGCCCTACGAGCAGTACTTC.

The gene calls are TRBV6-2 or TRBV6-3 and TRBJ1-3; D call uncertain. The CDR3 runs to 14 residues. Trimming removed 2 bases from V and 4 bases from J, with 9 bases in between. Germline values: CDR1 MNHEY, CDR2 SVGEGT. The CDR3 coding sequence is TGTGCCAGCAGTTACAAAGTCTGGGGAAACACCATATATTTT. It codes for CASSYKVWGNTIYF.

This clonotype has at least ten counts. The CDR3, as DNA: TGTGCCAGCAGCCGGCAGTACTACGAGCAGTACTTC. Protein product: CASSRQYYEQYF. The chain joins TRBV28 to TRBJ2-7; D gene uncertain. The CDR3 runs to 12 residues. Germline V CDR1 and CDR2: MDHEN, SYDVKM. Trimming removed 6 bases from V and 3 bases from J, with 9 bases in between.

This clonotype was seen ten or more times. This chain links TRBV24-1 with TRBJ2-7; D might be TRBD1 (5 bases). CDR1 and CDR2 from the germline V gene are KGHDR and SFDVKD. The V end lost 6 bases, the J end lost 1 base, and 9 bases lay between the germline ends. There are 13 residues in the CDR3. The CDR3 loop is CATSRGSSYEQYF. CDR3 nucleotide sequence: TGTGCCACCAGTAGGGGATCATCCTACGAGCAGTACTTC.